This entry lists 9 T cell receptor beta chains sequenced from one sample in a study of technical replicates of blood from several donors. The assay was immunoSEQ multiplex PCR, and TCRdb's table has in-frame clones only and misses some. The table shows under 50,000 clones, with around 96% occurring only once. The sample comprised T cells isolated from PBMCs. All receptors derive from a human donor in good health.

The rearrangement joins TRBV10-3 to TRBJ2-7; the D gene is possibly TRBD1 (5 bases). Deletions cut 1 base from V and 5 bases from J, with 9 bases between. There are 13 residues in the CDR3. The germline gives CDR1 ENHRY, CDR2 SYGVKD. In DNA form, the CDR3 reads TGTGCCATCAGTGAGTTCCAGGGCCACGAGCAGTACTTC. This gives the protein CAISEFQGHEQYF.

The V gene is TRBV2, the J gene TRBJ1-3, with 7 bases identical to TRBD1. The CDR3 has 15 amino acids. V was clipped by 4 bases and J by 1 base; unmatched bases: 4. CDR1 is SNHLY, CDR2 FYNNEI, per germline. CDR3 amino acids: CASSGQGVSGNTIYF. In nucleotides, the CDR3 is TGTGCCAGCAGTGGACAGGGAGTATCTGGAAACACCATATATTTT.

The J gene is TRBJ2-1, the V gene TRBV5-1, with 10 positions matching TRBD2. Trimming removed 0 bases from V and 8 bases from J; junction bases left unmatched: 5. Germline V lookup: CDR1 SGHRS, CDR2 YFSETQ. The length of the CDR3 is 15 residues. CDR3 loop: CASSLVSLAGDEQFF. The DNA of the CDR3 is TGCGCCAGCAGCTTGGTATCGCTAGCGGGGGATGAGCAGTTCTTC.

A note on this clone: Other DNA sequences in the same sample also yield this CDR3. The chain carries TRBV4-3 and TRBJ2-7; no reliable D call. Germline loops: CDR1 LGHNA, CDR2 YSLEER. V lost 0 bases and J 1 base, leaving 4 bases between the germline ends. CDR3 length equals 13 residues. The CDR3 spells CASSQDSSYEQYF. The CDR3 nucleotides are TGCGCCAGCAGCCAAGACTCGTCCTACGAGCAGTACTTC.

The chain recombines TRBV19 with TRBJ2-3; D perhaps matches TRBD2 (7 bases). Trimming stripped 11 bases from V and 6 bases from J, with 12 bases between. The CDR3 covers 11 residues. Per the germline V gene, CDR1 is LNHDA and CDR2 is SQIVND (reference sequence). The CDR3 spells CACRGGDTQYF. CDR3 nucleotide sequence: TGTGCCTGCAGGGGAGGGGATACGCAGTATTTT.

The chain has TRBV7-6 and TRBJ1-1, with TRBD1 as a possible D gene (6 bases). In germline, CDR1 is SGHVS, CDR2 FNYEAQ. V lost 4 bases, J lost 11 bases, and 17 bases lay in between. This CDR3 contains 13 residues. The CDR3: CASSSRQAGVAFF. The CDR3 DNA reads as TGTGCCAGCAGCTCCCGACAGGCCGGGGTGGCTTTCTTT.

CDR3 sequence reads: CASSRSGRVEDTQYF. The CDR3 DNA reads TGTGCCAGCAGCCGAAGCGGGAGAGTGGAAGATACGCAGTATTTT. The chain employs TRBV11-2 and TRBJ2-3; 8 nucleotides match TRBD2. The V gene end was trimmed by 5 bases and the J gene end by 5 bases; junction bases not matched to a gene: 9. The CDR3 spans 15 residues. The V gene's germline CDR1 is SGHAT and CDR2 FQNNGV.

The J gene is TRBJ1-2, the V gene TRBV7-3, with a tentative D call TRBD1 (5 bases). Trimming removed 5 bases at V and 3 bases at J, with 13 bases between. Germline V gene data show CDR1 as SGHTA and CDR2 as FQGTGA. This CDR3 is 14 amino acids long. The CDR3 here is CASSPEGLHYGYTF. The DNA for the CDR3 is TGTGCCAGCAGCCCCGAGGGACTTCACTATGGCTACACCTTC. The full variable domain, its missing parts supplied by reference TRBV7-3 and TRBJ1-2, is GAGVSQTPSNKVTEKGKYVELRCDPISGHTALYWYRQSLGQGPEFLIYFQGTGAADDSGLPNDRFFAVRPEGSVSTLKIQRTERGDSAVYLCASSPEGLHYGYTFGSGTRLTVV.

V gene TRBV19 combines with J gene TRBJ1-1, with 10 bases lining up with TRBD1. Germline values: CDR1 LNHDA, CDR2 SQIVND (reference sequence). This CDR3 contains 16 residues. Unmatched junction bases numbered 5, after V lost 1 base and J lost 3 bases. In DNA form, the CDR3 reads TGTGCCAGTAGTATAGGACAGGGGGCATTATACACTGAAGCTTTCTTT. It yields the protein CASSIGQGALYTEAFF. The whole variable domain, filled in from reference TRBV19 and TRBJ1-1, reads DGGITQSPKYLFRKEGQNVTLSCEQNLNHDAMYWYRQDPGQGLRLIYYSQIVNDFQKGDIAEGYSVSREKKESFPLTVTSAQKNPTAFYLCASSIGQGALYTEAFFGQGTRLTVV.